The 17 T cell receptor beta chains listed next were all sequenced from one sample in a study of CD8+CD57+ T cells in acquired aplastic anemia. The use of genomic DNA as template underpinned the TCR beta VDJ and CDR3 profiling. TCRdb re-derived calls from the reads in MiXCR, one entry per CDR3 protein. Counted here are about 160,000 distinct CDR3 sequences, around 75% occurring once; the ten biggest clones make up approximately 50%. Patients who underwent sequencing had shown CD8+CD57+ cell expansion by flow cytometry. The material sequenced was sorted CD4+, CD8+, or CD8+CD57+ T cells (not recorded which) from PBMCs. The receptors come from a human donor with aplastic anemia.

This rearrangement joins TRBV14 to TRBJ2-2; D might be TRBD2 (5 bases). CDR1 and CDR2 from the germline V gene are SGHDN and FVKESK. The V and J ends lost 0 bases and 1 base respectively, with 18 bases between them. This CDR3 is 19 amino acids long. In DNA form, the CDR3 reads TGTGCCAGCAGCCAAGATCTGGGCGGGCCCGACCAGAACACCGGGGAGCTGTTTTTT. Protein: CASSQDLGGPDQNTGELFF. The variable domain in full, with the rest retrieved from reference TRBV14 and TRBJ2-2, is EAGVTQFPSHSVIEKGQTVTLRCDPISGHDNLYWYRRVMGKEIKFLLHFVKESKQDESGMPNNRFLAERTGGTYSTLKVQPAELEDSGVYFCASSQDLGGPDQNTGELFFGEGSRLTVL.

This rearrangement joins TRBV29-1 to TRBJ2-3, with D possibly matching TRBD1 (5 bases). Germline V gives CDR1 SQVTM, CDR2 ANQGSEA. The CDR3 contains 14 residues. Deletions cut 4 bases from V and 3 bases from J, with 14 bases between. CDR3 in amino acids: CSVGGHIRTDTQYF. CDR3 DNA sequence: TGCAGCGTTGGAGGACATATCAGAACAGATACGCAGTATTTT.

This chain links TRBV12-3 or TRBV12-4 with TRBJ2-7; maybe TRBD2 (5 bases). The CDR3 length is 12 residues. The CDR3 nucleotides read TGTGCCAGCAGTTCCGGACTGTACGGGCAGTACGTC. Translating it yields CASSSGLYGQYV.

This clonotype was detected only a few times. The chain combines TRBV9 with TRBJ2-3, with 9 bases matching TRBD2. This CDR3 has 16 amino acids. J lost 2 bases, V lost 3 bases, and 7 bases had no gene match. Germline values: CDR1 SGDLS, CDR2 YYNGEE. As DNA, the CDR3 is TGTGCCAGCAGCGCCCAAAGCGGGGGGCACACAGATACGCAGTATTTT. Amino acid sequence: CASSAQSGGHTDTQYF.

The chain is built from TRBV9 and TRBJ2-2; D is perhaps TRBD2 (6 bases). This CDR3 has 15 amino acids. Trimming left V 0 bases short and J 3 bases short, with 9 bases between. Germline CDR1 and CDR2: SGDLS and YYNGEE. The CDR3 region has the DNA TGTGCCAGCAGCGTAGGCTGGGGGGACACCGGGGAGCTGTTTTTT. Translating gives CASSVGWGDTGELFF. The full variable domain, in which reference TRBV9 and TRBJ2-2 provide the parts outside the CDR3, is DSGVTQTPKHLITATGQRVTLRCSPRSGDLSVYWYQQSLDQGLQFLIQYYNGEERAKGNILERFSAQQFPDLHSELNLSSLELGDSALYFCASSVGWGDTGELFFGEGSRLTVL.

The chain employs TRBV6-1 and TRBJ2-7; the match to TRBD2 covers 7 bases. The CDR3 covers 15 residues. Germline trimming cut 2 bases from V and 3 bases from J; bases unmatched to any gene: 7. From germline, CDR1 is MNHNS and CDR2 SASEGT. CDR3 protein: CASSEQAGAGYEQYF. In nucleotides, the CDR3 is TGTGCCAGCAGTGAACAGGCGGGAGCGGGCTACGAGCAGTACTTC.

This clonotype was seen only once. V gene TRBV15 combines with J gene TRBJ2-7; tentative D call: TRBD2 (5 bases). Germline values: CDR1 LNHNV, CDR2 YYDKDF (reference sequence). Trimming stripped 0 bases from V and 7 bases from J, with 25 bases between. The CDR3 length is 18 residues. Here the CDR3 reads CATSRDSSVRDYGNEQYF. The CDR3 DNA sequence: TGTGCCACCAGCAGAGATAGCTCGGTTCGAGACTACGGGAATGAGCAGTACTTC.

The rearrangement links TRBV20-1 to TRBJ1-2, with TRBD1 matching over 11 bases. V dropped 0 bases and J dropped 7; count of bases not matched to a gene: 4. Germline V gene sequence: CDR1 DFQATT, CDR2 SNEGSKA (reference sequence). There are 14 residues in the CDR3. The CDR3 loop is CSARDPGTGGGYTF. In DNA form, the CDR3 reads TGCAGTGCTAGAGATCCCGGGACAGGGGGTGGCTACACCTTC.

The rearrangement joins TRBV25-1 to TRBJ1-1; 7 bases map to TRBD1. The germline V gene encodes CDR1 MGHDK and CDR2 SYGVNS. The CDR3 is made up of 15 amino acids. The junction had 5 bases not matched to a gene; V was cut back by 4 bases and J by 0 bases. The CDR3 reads CASSVSGTVNTEAFF. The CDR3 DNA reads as TGTGCCAGCAGTGTGTCCGGGACAGTGAACACTGAAGCTTTCTTT.

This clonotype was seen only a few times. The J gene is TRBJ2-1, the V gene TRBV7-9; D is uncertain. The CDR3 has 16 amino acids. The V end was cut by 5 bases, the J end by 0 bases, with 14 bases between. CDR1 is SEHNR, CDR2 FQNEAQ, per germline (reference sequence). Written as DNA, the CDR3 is TGTGCCAGCAGCCTTGGCCCCCTTTACTCCTACAATGAGCAGTTCTTC. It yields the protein CASSLGPLYSYNEQFF.

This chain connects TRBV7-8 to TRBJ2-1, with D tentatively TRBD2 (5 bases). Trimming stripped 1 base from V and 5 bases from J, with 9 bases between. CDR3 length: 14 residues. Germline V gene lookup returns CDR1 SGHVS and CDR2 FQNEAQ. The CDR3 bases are TGTGCCAGCAGCTTAGGTGACTACCACAATGAGCAGTTCTTC. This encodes CASSLGDYHNEQFF. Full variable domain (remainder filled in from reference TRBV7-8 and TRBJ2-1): GAGVSQSPRYKVAKRGQDVALRCDPISGHVSLFWYQQALGQGPEFLTYFQNEAQLDKSGLPSDRFFAERPEGSVSTLKIQRTQQEDSAVYLCASSLGDYHNEQFFGPGTRLTVL.

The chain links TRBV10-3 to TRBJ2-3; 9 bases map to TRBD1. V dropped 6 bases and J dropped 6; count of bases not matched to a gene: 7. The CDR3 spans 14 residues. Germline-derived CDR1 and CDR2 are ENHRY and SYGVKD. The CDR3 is CAIRGQGLRDTQYF. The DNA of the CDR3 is TGTGCCATCAGGGGACAGGGATTACGCGATACGCAGTATTTT.

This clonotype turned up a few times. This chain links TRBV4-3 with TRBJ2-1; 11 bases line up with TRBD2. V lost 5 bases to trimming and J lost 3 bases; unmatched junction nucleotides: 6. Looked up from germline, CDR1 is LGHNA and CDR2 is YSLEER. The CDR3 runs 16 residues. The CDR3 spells CASSGRGTSGYNEQFF. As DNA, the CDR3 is TGCGCCAGCAGCGGCCGAGGGACTAGCGGCTACAATGAGCAGTTCTTC.

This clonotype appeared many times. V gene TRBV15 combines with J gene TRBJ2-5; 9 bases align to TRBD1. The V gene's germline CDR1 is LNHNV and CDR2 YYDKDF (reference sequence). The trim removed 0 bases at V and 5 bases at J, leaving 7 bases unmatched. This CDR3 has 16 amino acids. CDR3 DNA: TGTGCCACCAGCAGAGATGTGGGACAGGGCGGGGAGACCCAGTACTTC. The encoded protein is CATSRDVGQGGETQYF.

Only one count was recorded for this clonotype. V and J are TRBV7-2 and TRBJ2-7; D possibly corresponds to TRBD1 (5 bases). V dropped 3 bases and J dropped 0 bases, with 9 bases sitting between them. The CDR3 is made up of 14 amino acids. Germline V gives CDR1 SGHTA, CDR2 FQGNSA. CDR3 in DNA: TGTGCCAGCAGCTTGAGACAGAACTCCTACGAGCAGTACTTC. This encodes CASSLRQNSYEQYF.

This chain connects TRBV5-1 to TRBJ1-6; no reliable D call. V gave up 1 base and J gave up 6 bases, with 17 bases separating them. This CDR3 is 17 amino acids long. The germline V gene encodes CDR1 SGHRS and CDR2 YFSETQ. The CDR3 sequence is CASSLSPTLDGNSPLHF. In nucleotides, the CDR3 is TGCGCCAGCAGCTTGAGCCCAACCCTAGATGGTAATTCACCCCTCCACTTT.

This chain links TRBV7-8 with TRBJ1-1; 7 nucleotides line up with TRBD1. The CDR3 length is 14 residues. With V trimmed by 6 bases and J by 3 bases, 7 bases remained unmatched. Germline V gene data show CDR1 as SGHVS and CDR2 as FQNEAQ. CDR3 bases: TGTGCCAGCAGGTTGACAGGGTGGGACACTGAAGCTTTCTTT. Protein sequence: CASRLTGWDTEAFF.